The clone carrying this TCR beta chain was picked up many times. Its antigen is still unknown. TCRdb analysed the reads with MiXCR anew, one entry per CDR3 protein. The repertoire includes approximately 470,000 distinct CDR3 sequences, about 44% of them detected once, and about two fifths sits in the top ten. These data originate in a study of T cell repertoires in cytomegalovirus infection. Study results and caveats: CMV carriers having the relevant HLA were flagged by cumulative public TCR beta family frequency.

The germline CDR1 and CDR2 sequences are SGHTA and FQGNSA. This CDR3 comprises 14 residues. Trimming stripped 3 bases from V and 7 bases from J, with 10 bases between. The starting material was cultured PBMCs, obtained from culture after CMV antigen stimulation. The clonotype was recovered from a human donor in good health (CMV status not recorded). Some clones in this sample may be carry-over from other donors' samples. V and J are TRBV7-2 and TRBJ1-6, with D possibly TRBD1 on 5 matching bases. CDR3 sequence: CASSFDSGNSPLHF. The CDR3 DNA reads TGTGCCAGCAGCTTCGACAGTGGGAATTCACCCCTCCACTTT.